This is a list of T cell receptor beta chains from one sample in a study of beta chain features in type 1 diabetes. The repertoire was sequenced with immunoSEQ multiplex PCR; TCRdb's copy has only in-frame clones and lacks some. The sample records approximately 57,000 clones, 40% to 60% being singletons. What was sequenced was Tregs from blood. The receptor source for this set is a woman aged 40 to 50 with type 1 diabetes. Each CDR3 is given without its conserved first and last residue.

V	J	CDR3
TRBV9	TRBJ2-1	ASSVAARGDTHEQF
TRBV11-2	TRBJ2-1	ASSIRTGGLVDEQF
TRBV28	TRBJ2-1	ASSLRSGRGGHNEQF
TRBV2	-	ASSPLNRGLGEQY
TRBV2	TRBJ2-2	ASSPLAGGNTGELF
TRBV21-1	TRBJ2-5	ASSMRRGPETQY
TRBV29-1	TRBJ2-1	SVDQWAGLADNEQF
TRBV7-2	TRBJ2-7	ASSADRGGYEQY
TRBV5-1	TRBJ2-1	ASSLGAGSYNEQF
TRBV5-1	TRBJ2-7	ASSSLAGVGEQY
TRBV5-6	TRBJ2-7	ASNRPGLAEY
TRBV14	TRBJ2-1	ASSRVAGVYSGEQF
TRBV29-1	TRBJ1-1	SVVLRPGTEAF
TRBV5-1	TRBJ2-3	ASSGARGNTDTQY
TRBV6-5	TRBJ1-1	ASSESGNTEAF
TRBV28	TRBJ2-3	ASRLAGDTDTQY
TRBV5-1	TRBJ1-2	ASSLGETNYGYT
TRBV9	TRBJ2-1	ASSERGTSGAYNEQF
TRBV28	TRBJ1-1	ASRYRATEAF
TRBV30	TRBJ2-7	ACQRGAGGSYEQY
TRBV12-5	TRBJ2-3	ASGWDLSADTQY
TRBV6-1	TRBJ2-2	ASSELANANTGELF
TRBV5-1	TRBJ2-7	ASSGPPSGPYEQY
TRBV5-1	TRBJ1-6	ASSPGQGRSPLH
TRBV28	TRBJ1-1	ASNEQGVMNTEAF
TRBV28	TRBJ2-5	ASRQLGQGAETQY
TRBV9	TRBJ2-7	ASSPRTGGDEQY
TRBV19	TRBJ1-1	ASSIGPAGTEAF
TRBV9	TRBJ2-5	ASSRSPTSPPQTQY
TRBV4-3	TRBJ1-2	ASSQGGDYGYT
TRBV30	TRBJ1-6	AFQTGFYNSPLH
TRBV28	TRBJ2-3	ASSSRTADTQY
TRBV7-7	TRBJ1-4	ASSFRTGPGEKLF
TRBV6-5	TRBJ1-2	ASFSPAGGYT
TRBV7-7	TRBJ2-1	ASSDGTGSYNEQF
TRBV6-6	TRBJ2-1	ASSYGQPEQF
TRBV7-2	TRBJ1-5	ASSPDTFNQPQH
TRBV2	TRBJ1-2	ATGQVGYGYT
TRBV18	TRBJ2-3	ASSRTGGGTDTQY
TRBV11-2	TRBJ2-7	ASSLGGAGGEQY
TRBV29-1	TRBJ2-1	SVAPEGDEQF
TRBV11-2	TRBJ1-5	ASSPQGVGQPQH
TRBV5-1	TRBJ2-7	ASSLKRDGFYYEQY
TRBV5-1	TRBJ2-5	ASSPGTQETQY
TRBV6-6	TRBJ1-2	ASGRPGQAQGHT
TRBV27	TRBJ1-2	ASSLFGQDVYGYT
TRBV28	TRBJ2-7	ASSFSLYEQY
TRBV6-1	TRBJ2-7	ASSESGGYPIYEQY
TRBV7-9	TRBJ2-1	ASSLSLPSGSRGNEQF
TRBV6-5	TRBJ1-2	ASRRRGDYGYT
TRBV2	TRBJ2-7	ASRTLRGSYEQY
TRBV7-9	TRBJ2-2	ASSYYKTGELF
TRBV29-1	TRBJ1-1	SVAVNTEAF
TRBV5-5	TRBJ2-7	ASSLQQGPSEQY
TRBV6-5	TRBJ1-1	ASGFGHSNTEAF
TRBV30	TRBJ2-1	AWSVRTLEQF
TRBV7-9	TRBJ1-1	ASSLSDRGRTEAF